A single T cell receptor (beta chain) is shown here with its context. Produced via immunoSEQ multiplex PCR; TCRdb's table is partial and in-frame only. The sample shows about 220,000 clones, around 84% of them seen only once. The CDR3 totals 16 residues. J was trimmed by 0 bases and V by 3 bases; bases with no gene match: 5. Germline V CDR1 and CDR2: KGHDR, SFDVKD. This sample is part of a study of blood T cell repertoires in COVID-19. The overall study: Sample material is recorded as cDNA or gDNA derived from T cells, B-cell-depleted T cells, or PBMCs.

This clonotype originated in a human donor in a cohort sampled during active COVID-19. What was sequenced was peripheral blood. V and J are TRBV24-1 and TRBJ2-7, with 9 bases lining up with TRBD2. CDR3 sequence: CATSDPAGGLSYEQYF. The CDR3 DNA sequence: TGTGCCACCAGTGATCCAGCGGGAGGCCTCTCCTACGAGCAGTACTTC.